The 3 T cell receptor beta chains below were found in one sample sequenced in a study of blood T cell repertoires in COVID-19. Measured with immunoSEQ multiplex PCR; TCRdb has only the in-frame clones, and not every one. This table has tens of thousands of clones, roughly three quarters appearing once. The sequenced material came from peripheral blood. The receptors were sampled from a human donor in a cohort sampled during active COVID-19.

The chain has TRBV5-1 and TRBJ1-5; D is undetermined. The CDR3 totals 15 residues. Germline assignment: CDR1 SGHRS and CDR2 YFSETQ. The ends were cut back, 0 bases at V and 6 bases at J, with 13 bases in the middle. This CDR3 is CASSLAGREGQPQHF. Written as DNA, the CDR3 is TGCGCCAGCAGCTTGGCCGGGAGGGAAGGTCAGCCCCAGCATTTT.

The chain couples TRBV5-4 to TRBJ2-7; D is uncertain. With 2 bases removed from V and 0 bases from J, the gap between germline ends came to 12 bases. CDR3 length equals 15 residues. CDR1 and CDR2 (germline): SGHNT, YYREEE (reference sequence). The CDR3 coding sequence is TGTGCCAGCAGCTTAGGCCAGACAAGCTCCTACGAGCAGTACTTC. It translates to CASSLGQTSSYEQYF.

This clone appeared once. The V gene is TRBV5-5, the J gene TRBJ2-3, with a possible D match to TRBD1 (5 bases). The germline V gene has CDR1 SGHKS and CDR2 YYEKEE (reference sequence). V shed 0 bases and J shed 2 bases, with 13 bases lying between them. CDR3 size: 16 residues. Written as DNA, the CDR3 is TGTGCCAGCAGCTTGGCCTGGCAGGGTGCCACAGATACGCAGTATTTT. Its translation is CASSLAWQGATDTQYF.